This T cell receptor (beta chain) was recovered during a study of cytomegalovirus exposure and HLA in healthy donors (dated by TCRdb to about 2017). General notes on the study: According to an earlier analysis of 587 of the donors, some 180 million T cells yielded 90 million to 130 million unique TCR beta sequences and about 300 Gb of sequence data. Roughly 300 gigabases of sequencing data and approximately 80 million unique TCR sequences were included in an early release covering roughly 600 HLA-typed donors. Of the 300 to 450 genotyped donors, 65% to 90% fell in the genetic ancestry cluster associated with self-reported Caucasian donors. The study aimed to test whether cataloging public T cell receptors could reveal signatures of past pathogen exposure. The study profiled the T cell repertoires of 500 to 800 subjects by immunosequencing and related them to cytomegalovirus serostatus. Along with the approximately 670-subject first cohort, a separate validation cohort of over a hundred different subjects was used. To predict cytomegalovirus infection status, the study brought together high-throughput TCR immunosequencing, statistical association of individual TCRs with disease status, and machine learning. In a later analysis, previously published TCR beta repertoires from hundreds of donors were re-analyzed and high-resolution HLA genotyping was added so that TCR occurrence patterns could be studied. In the later analysis, no new phenotypic data were used to find candidate immune exposures; instead, reliance was placed on TCR beta sequences and their occurrence across donors. To decide whether each TCR beta V gene segment behaved as functional or pseudogenic, an earlier analysis of some 570 of the donors relied on high-throughput TCR beta sequencing. Donor age, sex, ethnicity and CMV serostatus were compiled together with the repertoire data. Genome-wide SNP genotypes for about 65% of the roughly 670 donors were used in a later genetic analysis, which treated that subset as a discovery cohort. All discovery cohort repertoires had been generated on a single sequencing platform. Both class I and class II loci were covered by HLA typing, at four-digit resolution. Typing coverage varied by locus: 629-630 donors for A, B, C, DRB1 and DQB1; more than 500 for DQA1; 600 to 610 for DPA1; 450 to 480 for DPB1. A handful of DR-DQ haplotypes were handled as single units for association and clustering because linkage in the cohort was strong. On average, around 240,000 unique TCR beta nucleotide sequences were sequenced per donor among fewer than 500 genotyped donors of the cohort, with about 19% of those sequences being non-productive. Summary of the overall study and its limitations: Presence/absence analyses assumed roughly uniform sequencing depth across donors, an assumption that may not hold. An earlier analysis of around 500 of the donors showed that most TCR beta V segments appeared in productive rearrangements either about 87% or about 30% of the time, which broadly matched IMGT annotations. A total of 150 or so TCR beta chains were listed by the study as associated with cytomegalovirus. Because HLA typing was missing for some donors at each locus, association tests included only the typed subset. The authors suggested that the approach could potentially be generalized to other disease states and immunological phenotypes. When HLA alleles, especially DR and DQ, strongly co-occurred, TCR associations were difficult to assign to individual alleles. According to a later genetic analysis, donors in an Asian-associated ancestry cluster had fewer N-insertions in productive TCRs than the roughly 670-donor mean. In a later analysis, the rate of TCR association differed among HLA loci, with DRB1 alleles having the most associated TCRs and HLA-C alleles having the fewest. The only immune exposure information available for the cohort was CMV serostatus. Because the 87-base-pair reads could not distinguish some IMGT-functional V segments, including TRBV6-2 and TRBV6-3, those segments were excluded. In a later analysis, HLA-associated TCR beta chains were found to be more clonally expanded and to have lower generation probabilities than equally common non-associated chains. V-gene and J-gene trimming of TCR beta chains was associated with a missense DCLRE1C variant in a later genetic analysis, and the association was replicated in an independent cohort. The classifier was reported to diagnose cytomegalovirus status with high specificity and sensitivity in both the original and validation cohorts. A later analysis associated approximately 17,000 TCR beta sequences with specific HLA alleles at a false discovery rate of 0.05. Most CMV-associated TCR beta chains appeared to be HLA-restricted in a later analysis, and the HLA associations seemed to be driven largely by CMV exposure. A further reported finding was that TCR beta sequences accurately predicted the HLA-A and HLA-B alleles for most subjects in the first cohort. In vitro tests confirmed that three of the cytomegalovirus-associated TCR beta chains recognize cytomegalovirus antigens. The sequencing pipeline was judged likely to have produced a cluster of highly shared sequence variants as a technical artifact. Most TCR sequences were seen in very few donors, while some public TCRs were found in many individuals. Linkage disequilibrium might explain the correlated functional status among segregating V segments, but an unknown experimental factor could not be ruled out. According to a later analysis, parvovirus B19, influenza, CMV and Epstein-Barr virus appeared linked to several top co-occurrence clusters. In this cohort, only TCR beta chains were sequenced, and detectable features were limited by the absence of alpha or paired-chain data. Seventeen rarely observed V segments, including chromosome 9 orphons, were excluded from the earlier analysis of almost 600 of the donors because counts were too low.

About this clone itself: Which antigen it targets is not known. No much larger clonotype is one base removed from it; base qualities were not supplied.

The cohort comprised around 700 healthy bone marrow donors. Cohort members were all nominally healthy when sampled, although unrecorded immune exposures were likely present. The donor tested CMV seropositive and was one of the 289 seropositive cohort members. Every donor gave a peripheral blood sample, and the peripheral blood mononuclear cells from that sample were used for TCR beta sequencing. The Qiagen DNeasy Blood Extraction Kit was used to extract genomic DNA from the blood cell samples. After removal of 8 bases from V and 7 bases from J, the junction retains 12 bases not matched to a gene. CDR1 and CDR2 are drawn from the germline V gene: ENHRY, SYGVKD. The CDR3 contains 14 residues, cysteine and phenylalanine counted. The only DNA kept is the CDR3, 42 bases in frame from the first base. Libraries were made using the immunoSEQ multiplex PCR assay. For the multiplex PCR, a mixture combining 60 forward primers for TCR Vbeta segments and 13 reverse primers for TCR Jbeta segments was used. The CDR3 region of rearranged TCR beta genes was amplified from genomic DNA by a multiplex PCR assay. On the Illumina HiSeq System, the amplified TCR beta libraries were sequenced as 87-base-pair reads. The authors' analysis ran thus. Across the 700 or so repertoires, a later analysis counted 78 million or so unique TCR beta chains, some 11 million of which were shared by at least two donors. Raw reads were error-corrected and collapsed into unique sequences by a nearest-neighbor algorithm in which closely related sequences were merged to remove PCR and sequencing errors. V, D and J gene segments were assigned by aligning CDR3 sequences to IMGT reference sequences. For a sequence to be retained, at least a six-nucleotide match to both a V gene segment and a J gene segment was required. Rearrangements were called productive when the CDR3 lacked stop codons and stayed in frame with V and J; all others were non-productive. CDR3 was defined by IMGT convention, running from the second conserved V-encoded cysteine to the conserved J-encoded phenylalanine. In an earlier analysis of around 600 of the donors, sequences lacking an unambiguous match to a single V gene segment were excluded. An earlier analysis of some 610 of the donors called V segments functional above 56.7% productive rearrangements and segregating when the between-donor standard deviation exceeded 5%. A statistical classification framework was built for diagnosing cytomegalovirus status from the catalog of TCR beta chain sequences. A later analysis assigned V and J genes by comparing TCR nucleotide sequences with IMGT/GENE-DB human TR gene sequences. The TCRdist pipeline was used in a later analysis to assign CDR3 sequences and most-parsimonious VDJ recombination scenarios. In a later analysis, each TCR beta chain was defined by its CDR3 amino acid sequence together with its V-gene family, and reads without a unique V-gene family were excluded. As a way to deal with suspected cross-contamination and a sequencing artifact, a later analysis dropped hundreds of nucleotide sequences that were highly shared and had low generation probability. In a later analysis, a clonal expansion index was calculated for each public chain from normalized within-repertoire ranks of inferred template counts. In a later analysis, generation probabilities were computed using a VDJ recombination model fitted to out-of-frame rearrangements, and the results were checked against IGoR. In a later analysis, hypergeometric tests were used to score TCR-TCR, TCR-HLA and TCR-CMV co-occurrence, with a repertoire-size bias correction applied to TCR pairs. To estimate false discovery rates, a later analysis permuted the HLA or CMV assignments 20 times. In a later analysis, co-occurring TCRs were grouped using DBSCAN, with TCRdist sequence similarity added in when clustering inside HLA-allele-positive subsets. Repertoires with fewer than 30,000 or more than 120,000 public chains were left out of co-occurrence clustering, as were several repertoires with anomalous nucleotide sharing. In its TCRdb copy, this immuneACCESS table keeps in-frame sequences only and misses some clones. Where compared with another copy, unresolved V genes explain less than half of these, and the others have no known cause. V, J and clone size are those of that table, while D and trimming were read from the DNA. Counted in this sample were 75,000 to 80,000 clones; about 76% of them appeared once. The ten biggest clones cover about 12% of the sample.

The receptor chain draws on TRBV10-3 and TRBJ2-7, with 9 bases matching TRBD2. The TCR was taken from a male donor in good health and CMV-seropositive. The material sequenced was PBMCs. The DNA sequence is given as TGTGCCATCGGTAGAATAGCGGGAGTGGATGAGCAGTACTTC. It translates as CAIGRIAGVDEQYF.